The next 7 T cell receptor beta chains were all read from a single sample in a study of cytotoxic CD8 clonotypes in ibrutinib-treated CLL. Measured with immunoSEQ multiplex PCR; TCRdb has only the in-frame clones, and not every one. Of some 300,000 clones in the sample, about 77% were seen once. This sample comprised PBMCs, obtained before ibrutinib treatment. Every receptor here comes from a human donor with chronic lymphocytic leukemia.

The rearrangement links TRBV11-2 to TRBJ2-7, with 7 bases lining up with TRBD2. From germline, CDR1 is SGHAT and CDR2 FQNNGV. V lost 5 bases, J lost 3 bases, and 7 bases stayed unmatched. This CDR3 comprises 14 residues. CDR3 DNA sequence: TGTGCCAGCAGCCCTCGACTAGCAGACTACGAGCAGTACTTC. As protein: CASSPRLADYEQYF.

The rearrangement joins TRBV15 to TRBJ2-7, with D possibly being TRBD1 (6 bases). Deletions cut 3 bases from V and 3 bases from J, with 15 bases between. The germline V gene has CDR1 LNHNV and CDR2 YYDKDF (reference sequence). CDR3 length: 15 residues. The CDR3: CATSSKSRDNYEQYF. CDR3 in DNA: TGTGCCACCAGCAGTAAAAGCCGGGACAACTACGAGCAGTACTTC. Looking up the rest from reference TRBV15 and TRBJ2-7 gives the full variable domain: DAMVIQNPRYQVTQFGKPVTLSCSQTLNHNVMYWYQQKSSQAPKLLFHYYDKDFNNEADTPDNFQSRRPNTSFCFLDIRSPGLGDTAMYLCATSSKSRDNYEQYFGPGTRLTVT.

V usage is TRBV5-4 and J usage is TRBJ1-5; D possibly corresponds to TRBD1 (5 bases). V was shortened by 3 bases and J by 7 bases, with 11 bases between the two germline ends. The length of the CDR3 is 13 residues. Germline V gene data show CDR1 as SGHNT and CDR2 as YYREEE (reference sequence). CDR3 in amino acids: CASSYQGRQPQHF. DNA for the CDR3: TGTGCCAGCAGCTATCAGGGTAGGCAGCCCCAGCATTTT.

This clone was detected once. The chain is built from TRBV6-1 and TRBJ1-3, with D unresolved. Germline V gene lookup returns CDR1 MNHNS and CDR2 SASEGT. This CDR3 spans 13 amino acids. The V and J ends lost 3 bases and 6 bases respectively, with 9 bases between them. CDR3 amino acids: CASSEGPQNTIYF. CDR3 DNA sequence: TGTGCCAGCAGTGAGGGTCCCCAAAACACCATATATTTT.

V and J are TRBV6-6 and TRBJ2-5, with D perhaps TRBD1 or TRBD2 (5 bases each). The V gene lost 5 bases and the J gene lost 0 bases, with 10 bases spanning the gap. CDR3 size: 14 residues. Germline CDR1 reads MNHNY; CDR2 reads SVGAGI (reference sequence). The CDR3 sequence is CASSPGTDQETQYF. CDR3 nucleotides: TGTGCCAGCAGTCCCGGGACGGACCAAGAGACCCAGTACTTC.

This clone was found once. The rearrangement links TRBV19 to TRBJ1-5; 8 bases match TRBD1. Per the germline V gene, CDR1 is LNHDA and CDR2 is SQIVND (reference sequence). The V gene end was trimmed by 5 bases and the J gene end by 3 bases; junction bases not matched to a gene: 6. This CDR3 comprises 15 residues. CDR3 sequence: CASSVTGEVNQPQHF. The CDR3 region has the DNA TGTGCCAGTAGTGTGACAGGGGAGGTCAATCAGCCCCAGCATTTT.

The chain is built from TRBV9 and TRBJ2-3; possible D gene TRBD2, 8 bases. The germline V and J ends were trimmed by 6 bases and 3 bases, with 17 bases remaining between them. The CDR3 loop spans 15 amino acids. Per the germline V gene, CDR1 is SGDLS and CDR2 is YYNGEE. The CDR3 DNA sequence: TGTGCCAGCACCGAGGGGGCTAGCGGGACAGATACGCAGTATTTT. Its translation is CASTEGASGTDTQYF.